This TCR beta chain was documented in a study of T cells in Graves' hyperthyroidism and ophthalmopathy. Study-wide points: The majority of expanded thyroid clonotypes above 0.001 also appeared in blood. From stable hyperthyroidism, ophthalmopathy was set apart by a 13 V-J model.

With regard to this clonotype: The antigen remains unidentified.

Patients were excluded for uncontrolled infection, other autoimmune disease, pregnancy or lactation. The CDR3 contains 16 residues. The junction had 7 bases not matched to a gene; V was cut back by 0 bases and J by 2 bases. The germline V gene has CDR1 LGHNA and CDR2 YSLEER. Amplified regions were TCR beta CDR3 sequences from RNA transcripts. Carried out on the TCR CDR3, a first-round RT-PCR used the HTBI primer set. TCRdb reprocessed the multiplex PCR reads via MiXCR and lists one record per CDR3 protein. The sample includes 450,000 to 700,000 distinct CDR3 sequences, under 60% of them seen just once.

The clonotype comes from a young woman with Graves' hyperthyroidism. Material for sequencing was peripheral blood or thyroid tissue (not recorded which). The gene calls are TRBV4-3 and TRBJ2-7; 7 positions agree with TRBD1. Here the CDR3 reads CASSQDLGGQTYEQYF. The CDR3 coding sequence is TGCGCCAGCAGCCAAGATCTTGGGGGACAGACCTACGAGCAGTACTTC.